This TCR beta chain was found in a study of shared clonotypes between healthy human individuals (dated by TCRdb to 2018 to 2021). Notes on the research overall: The cohort comprised a couple of women and a few men aged 18 to 49 years. Blood TCR repertoires of about five healthy adults were deeply sequenced to estimate repertoire size and the extent of clonotype sharing between individuals. For each donor, three plates each were used for CD4 naive and CD4 memory, two plates were used for CD8 naive, and one plate was used for CD8 memory. Libraries were prepared and TCR repertoires were sequenced by different laboratories using diverse techniques, in order to increase sequencing depth and limit assay-specific biases. Leukapheresis yielded between about 0.94 and 10 billion PBMCs per donor. On the study overall, not on this receptor specifically: Naive subsets generally had larger estimated clonotype richness than memory subsets. Because the study included only a small number of donors, the genetic and exposure-history diversity represented was limited. Sampling was restricted to blood, and TCR repertoires in tissues likely differ from the TCR repertoires found in blood. Sharing across a few donors was observed for about 4.8% of naive CD4, 3% to 3.5% of naive CD8, about 2.3% of memory CD4, and around 0.42% of memory CD8 clonotypes. Pairwise subsampling indicated that sequencing depth was expected to affect the degree of clonotype sharing among donors. Higher generation probabilities were observed for clonotypes shared by all four sorted-subset donors than for non-shared clonotypes. Even with the large sequencing depth, rarefaction of the sorted-subset datasets indicated that sequencing was incomplete.

V is reduced by 6 bases and J by 5 bases, leaving a spacing of 9 bases between them. Its CDR3 holds 12 amino acids, cysteine through phenylalanine. CDR3 DNA only is kept here, 36 bases in frame from base 1. Taken from the germline V gene, the CDR1 and CDR2 loops are ENHRY and SYGVKD. Healthy HIV-negative adults with no recently reported acute infections or vaccinations were included as donors. Every donor was a Caucasian adult living in Nashville, Tennessee, USA. CD4+ T cells were enriched through magnetic negative selection, after which naive cells were positively selected on CD45RA and the remaining negative fraction served as the memory subset. Blood was collected by leukapheresis, and PBMCs were isolated by Ficoll-Histopaque density gradient centrifugation and then cryopreserved in liquid nitrogen vapor phase. Purity and quantity of every magnetically sorted T cell population were checked by analytical flow cytometry. From each sorted fraction, genomic DNA was isolated and quantified by UV absorbance on a Nanodrop 2000c.

For this clone: Its antigen has not been determined. No much larger clonotype is one base removed from it; base qualities were not supplied.

TCR CDR3 regions were amplified from genomic DNA by multiplex PCR using the deep immunoSEQ assay. Extracted genomic DNA from each cell subset was distributed evenly across all wells of several immunoSEQ 96-well plates, and each plate was treated as a replicate. Each replicate PCR for sorted subsets received around 200 ng genomic DNA, equal to about 29,000 T cell genomes. Purified libraries were measured with a Qubit 3.0 fluorometer, size-checked on a Bioanalyzer 2100, and measured again with the KAPA Library Quantification kit. Every immunoSEQ 96-well plate was sequenced on a separate single-read 150-cycle Illumina NextSeq 550 flow cell. The paper's data handling went like this. Because the immunoSEQ output included only junctional sequences and no quality scores, the filtering could not be the same as the filtering used for full-length reads. Sequences were annotated with PyIR, a Python wrapper for IgBLAST v1.9, using IMGT germline references to assign V/J genes and CDR3. Reads were removed for weak V/J assignments (E-value above 1e-6), missing CDR3, stop codons, out-of-frame junctions, or ambiguous translated residues. V3J clonotypes were defined by identical inferred V gene, J gene, and CDR3 amino acid sequence. Percentage overlap between repertoires was computed as shared unique clonotypes divided by the size of the smaller repertoire. Three approaches were used to assess repertoire richness: RTK rarefaction, the Chao1 estimator, and Recon v2.1 estimates of unobserved clonotypes. OLGA was used to compute generation probabilities for all TCRbeta clonotypes that the gDNA method yielded from a few donors. Held by TCRdb, this immuneACCESS table contains in-frame sequences only and omits some clones. Under half of the omission traces to an unresolved V gene where checked; the cause of the rest is unknown. D and trimming come from the DNA, and the V and J calls and clone size come from that table. The sample includes 950,000 to 1,200,000 clones, with 60% to 85% observed a single time. The ten top clones hold more than 0.85% of the sample.

Sequenced sample: memory CD4+ T cells from PBMCs. Reading the label with the study, this specimen's cell subset or site is: CD45RA-negative fraction. The sequence joins TRBV10-3 to TRBJ2-3, and perhaps TRBD2 as D gene, on 6 matching bases. The source of this sequence is a man younger than 35 in good health. Some clones in this sample may be carry-over from other donors' samples. The DNA reads TGTGCCATCAGCGAAGCGGGAGATACGCAGTATTTT. It encodes CAISEAGDTQYF.